Listed here are 23 T cell receptor beta chains from one sample, sequenced in a study of T cells after yellow fever vaccination. One entry per CDR3 protein results from TCRdb running MiXCR on the 5' RACE reads. The repertoire includes about 630,000 distinct CDR3 sequences, 9% to 15% of them detected once, and 14% to 15% sits in the top ten. The source material was PBMCs, sampled on the day of the yellow fever booster vaccination. These receptors all come from a man younger than 45 who received the YFV17D yellow fever vaccine.

This clonotype was seen once. This sequence joins TRBV7-9 and TRBJ2-3; D is ambiguous. Germline loops: CDR1 SEHNR, CDR2 FQNEAQ (reference sequence). The CDR3 has 14 residues. V lost 3 bases and J 3 bases, leaving 10 bases between the germline ends. The CDR3 spells CASSFLGRTDTQYF. The CDR3 DNA follows: TGTGCCAGCAGCTTCCTCGGTAGGACAGATACGCAGTATTTT.

This sequence joins TRBV7-2 and TRBJ2-5; TRBD2 agrees at 9 bases. Germline CDR1 is SGHTA and CDR2 is FQGNSA. This CDR3 is 16 amino acids long. The V segment lost 6 bases and the J segment 4 bases; nucleotides outside the gene matches: 12. The CDR3 loop is CASRVQTSGALETQYF. In DNA form, the CDR3 reads TGTGCCAGCAGAGTTCAGACTAGCGGAGCCCTAGAGACCCAGTACTTC.

In this sample, this clonotype turned up a few times. J is TRBJ2-1 and V is TRBV7-3, with a weak D call TRBD1 (5 bases). V lost 5 bases and J lost 9, with 14 bases in between. The CDR3 length is 13 residues. The germline V gene encodes CDR1 SGHTA and CDR2 FQGTGA. The DNA of the CDR3 is TGTGCCAGCAGCACGCGACAGACAAGTGAGCAGTTCTTC. It translates to CASSTRQTSEQFF.

In this sample, this clonotype turned up a few times. V usage is TRBV7-2 and J usage is TRBJ2-2, with D possibly being TRBD1 (6 bases). Germline V lookup: CDR1 SGHTA, CDR2 FQGNSA. With 4 bases removed from V and 4 bases from J, the gap between germline ends came to 13 bases. The CDR3 loop spans 15 amino acids. CDR3 in DNA: TGTGCCAGCAGCTCATTCACCAGGGGCACCGGGGAGCTGTTTTTT. Its protein is CASSSFTRGTGELFF.

The chain recombines TRBV18 with TRBJ1-2, with a tentative D call TRBD1 (6 bases). CDR1 KGHSH and CDR2 LQKENI come from the germline V gene. Trimming took off 3 bases at V and 7 bases at J, with 15 bases between the two ends. This CDR3 is built from 14 residues. In DNA form, the CDR3 reads TGTGCCAGCTCACCGTCCACAGGGTTGTTTGGCTACACCTTC. Translated: CASSPSTGLFGYTF.

This clonotype was observed a handful of times. The gene calls are TRBV29-1 and TRBJ2-7; D remains unclear. The CDR3 has 12 residues. Germline CDR1 and CDR2: SQVTM and ANQGSEA. The V and J ends lost 1 base and 5 bases respectively, with 9 bases between them. The CDR3 region is CSVEGVAHEQYF. DNA of the CDR3: TGCAGCGTTGAAGGGGTAGCCCACGAGCAGTACTTC.

This clonotype was picked up a small number of times. The rearrangement joins TRBV29-1 to TRBJ2-7; a weak D match, TRBD1 (7 bases). V was cut by 4 bases and J by 0 bases, with 19 bases left in between. The CDR3 consists of 16 residues. Germline CDR1 and CDR2: SQVTM and ANQGSEA. CDR3 sequence: CSVASGGSWSSYEQYF. As DNA, the CDR3 is TGCAGCGTTGCCTCAGGGGGGTCTTGGAGCTCCTACGAGCAGTACTTC.

V usage is TRBV7-2 and J usage is TRBJ1-1, with a tentative D call TRBD1 (5 bases). Germline V gene sequence: CDR1 SGHTA, CDR2 FQGNSA. Trimming removed 5 bases from V and 4 bases from J, with 8 bases in between. There are 12 residues in the CDR3. The CDR3, as DNA: TGTGCCAGCAGCCCAGGGTTCACTGAAGCTTTCTTT. It is translated as CASSPGFTEAFF.

This clonotype was counted a few times. V is TRBV9 and J is TRBJ1-1; tentatively, D is TRBD1 (5 bases). Germline lookup yields CDR1 SGDLS and CDR2 YYNGEE. Trimming stripped 3 bases from V and 3 bases from J, with 12 bases between. This CDR3 has 14 residues. The CDR3 DNA follows: TGTGCCAGCAGCGCCAGGGCATCTGACACTGAAGCTTTCTTT. It is translated as CASSARASDTEAFF.

This clonotype showed up just a few times. This rearrangement joins TRBV29-1 to TRBJ2-6, with D perhaps given as TRBD1 or TRBD2 (6 bases each). The CDR3 is 17 residues long. Germline CDR1 reads SQVTM; CDR2 reads ANQGSEA. V lost 5 bases and J lost 2, with 19 bases in between. The CDR3 reads CSVQHRKEGAGANVLTF. In DNA, the CDR3 is TGCAGCGTTCAACATCGGAAGGAGGGGGCTGGGGCCAACGTCCTGACTTTC.

This clonotype was recorded a few times. The V and J genes are TRBV5-6 and TRBJ2-3, with D uncertain. CDR1 is SGHDT and CDR2 is YYEEEE in the germline V gene. The ends were cut back, 3 bases at V and 7 bases at J, with 12 bases in the middle. The CDR3 has 13 residues. In DNA form, the CDR3 reads TGTGCCAGCAGCTCAATCTTCGAGAATACGCAGTATTTT. Amino acid sequence: CASSSIFENTQYF.

The table lists this clonotype with a few counts. The J gene is TRBJ1-4, the V gene TRBV5-1; a possible D gene is TRBD1 (5 bases). The CDR3 is 16 amino acids. V lost 0 bases to trimming and J lost 4 bases, with 13 bases between them. Looked up from germline, CDR1 is SGHRS and CDR2 is YFSETQ. The CDR3 here is CASSLGTTGINEKLFF. The CDR3 DNA sequence: TGCGCCAGCAGCTTGGGCACAACAGGAATTAATGAAAAACTGTTTTTT.

The V call is TRBV6-1, the J call TRBJ2-5, with D perhaps assigned TRBD1 or TRBD2 (6 bases each). This CDR3 region has 14 residues. Trimming took 0 bases from V and 6 from J, leaving 11 bases between them. The germline CDR1 and CDR2 sequences are MNHNS and SASEGT. The CDR3 sequence is CASSEAGGRKTQYF. The CDR3 bases are TGTGCCAGCAGTGAAGCCGGGGGCCGTAAGACCCAGTACTTC.

This clonotype was observed a few times. The chain is built from TRBV3-1 and TRBJ2-7, with D unclear. CDR3 length: 13 residues. The V and J ends lost 0 bases and 3 bases respectively, with 6 bases between them. The V gene's germline CDR1 is LGHDT and CDR2 YNNKEL (reference sequence). CDR3 DNA: TGTGCCAGCAGCCAAGATCGACACTACGAGCAGTACTTC. Its translation is CASSQDRHYEQYF.

At least ten counts were recorded for this clonotype. The chain links TRBV27 to TRBJ2-7, with D hard to call. Germline V gene lookup returns CDR1 MNHEY and CDR2 SMNVEV (reference sequence). The CDR3 covers 14 residues. V was trimmed by 5 bases and J by 7 bases, leaving 18 bases between them. The CDR3 here is CASSPRTGPVEQYF. Here the CDR3 DNA reads TGTGCCAGCAGTCCTCGGACCGGACCGGTGGAGCAGTACTTC.

The gene calls are TRBV12-3 or TRBV12-4 and TRBJ2-3, with 8 bases lining up with TRBD2. After removal of 5 bases from V and 6 bases from J, the junction contained 7 bases not matched to a gene. CDR3 length: 14 residues. The CDR3 DNA reads as TGTGCCAGCAGTCCGAGCGGGAGAGGTGATACGCAGTATTTT. Residues: CASSPSGRGDTQYF.

This clonotype was recorded a few times. The genes are TRBV7-2 and TRBJ1-4; no firm D call. V lost 2 bases to trimming and J lost 0 bases, with 10 bases between them. Germline V gene sequence: CDR1 SGHTA, CDR2 FQGNSA. This CDR3 is 16 amino acids long. CDR3 region: CASSLTVPPTNEKLFF. CDR3 bases: TGTGCCAGCAGCTTAACCGTCCCCCCAACTAATGAAAAACTGTTTTTT.

This clonotype was counted only a few times. The chain is built from TRBV10-3 and TRBJ1-5; perhaps TRBD1 as D (5 bases). Looked up from germline, CDR1 is ENHRY and CDR2 is SYGVKD. V lost 7 bases, J lost 0 bases, and 7 bases lay in between. The CDR3 runs 13 residues. The CDR3 is CAITRDSNQPQHF. DNA for the CDR3: TGTGCCATCACCAGGGATAGCAATCAGCCCCAGCATTTT.

The chain uses TRBV29-1 and TRBJ2-5; a possible D gene is TRBD2 (5 bases). Germline assignment: CDR1 SQVTM and CDR2 ANQGSEA. This CDR3 spans 11 amino acids. Trimming left V 3 bases short and J 10 bases short, with 12 bases between. DNA of the CDR3: TGCAGCGTTGACGGCAGAGAGGGCCAGTACTTC. Translating gives CSVDGREGQYF.

In its sample, this clonotype was seen a few times. This rearrangement joins TRBV28 to TRBJ2-5, with D possibly TRBD1 on 6 matching bases. The CDR3 has 15 residues. Germline V gives CDR1 MDHEN, CDR2 SYDVKM. V was clipped by 8 bases and J by 1 base, with 17 bases between them. The CDR3 nucleotides are TGTGCCAGCCGTCCCAGGGGAATGGGCCAAGAGACCCAGTACTTC. It codes for CASRPRGMGQETQYF.

This clonotype has a handful of counts. This rearrangement joins TRBV20-1 to TRBJ1-4; 7 nucleotides align to TRBD1. There are 15 residues in the CDR3. V lost 5 bases and J lost 5; bases outside the gene matches: 11. Per germline, CDR1 DFQATT and CDR2 SNEGSKA (reference sequence). The DNA of the CDR3 is TGCAGTGCTTACTCACCGGGACAGCCCAATGAAAAACTGTTTTTT. Translating gives CSAYSPGQPNEKLFF.

The V and J genes are TRBV11-2 and TRBJ2-3; a possible D gene is TRBD2 (6 bases). Deletions cut 1 base from V and 0 bases from J, with 11 bases between. Germline V gives CDR1 SGHAT, CDR2 FQNNGV. The CDR3 runs 16 residues. In nucleotides, the CDR3 is TGTGCCAGCAGCTTAGGCGGGAACCCTAGCACAGATACGCAGTATTTT. This gives the protein CASSLGGNPSTDTQYF.

This clonotype was counted between two and nine times. The rearrangement links TRBV6-2 or TRBV6-3 to TRBJ2-5; 8 nucleotides line up with TRBD1. The ends lost 6 bases at V and 2 bases at J; junction bases unmatched: 5. The CDR3 has 14 residues. Germline CDR1 and CDR2: MNHEY and SVGEGT. CDR3 nucleotides: TGTGCCAGCAGCGCCGGGACAGGACAAGAGACCCAGTACTTC. Protein product: CASSAGTGQETQYF.